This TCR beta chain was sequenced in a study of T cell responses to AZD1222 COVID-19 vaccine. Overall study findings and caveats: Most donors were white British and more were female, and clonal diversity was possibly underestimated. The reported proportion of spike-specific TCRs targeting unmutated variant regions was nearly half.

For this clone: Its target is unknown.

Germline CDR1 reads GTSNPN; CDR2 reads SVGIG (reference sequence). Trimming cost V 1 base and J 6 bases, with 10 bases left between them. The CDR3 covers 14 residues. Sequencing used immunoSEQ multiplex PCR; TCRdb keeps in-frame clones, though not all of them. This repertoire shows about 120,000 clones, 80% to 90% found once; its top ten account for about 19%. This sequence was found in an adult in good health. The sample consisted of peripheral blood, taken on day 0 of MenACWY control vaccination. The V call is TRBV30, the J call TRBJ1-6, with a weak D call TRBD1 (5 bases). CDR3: CAWSGQMFNSPLHF. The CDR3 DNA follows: TGTGCCTGGAGTGGACAGATGTTTAATTCACCCCTCCACTTT.